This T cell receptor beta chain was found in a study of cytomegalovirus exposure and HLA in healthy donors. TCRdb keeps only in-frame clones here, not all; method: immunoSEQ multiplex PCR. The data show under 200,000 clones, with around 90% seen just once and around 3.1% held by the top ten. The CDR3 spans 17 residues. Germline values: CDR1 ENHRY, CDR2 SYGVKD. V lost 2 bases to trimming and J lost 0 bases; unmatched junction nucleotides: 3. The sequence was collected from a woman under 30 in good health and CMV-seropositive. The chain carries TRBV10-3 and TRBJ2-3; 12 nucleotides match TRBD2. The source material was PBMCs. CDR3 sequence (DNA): TGTGCCATCAGTGAGCCTAGCGGGAGGGCTAGCACAGATACGCAGTATTTT. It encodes CAISEPSGRASTDTQYF.